This T cell receptor (beta chain) was obtained from a study of blood T cell repertoires in COVID-19. Study at large: Samples representing acute and convalescent COVID-19 were sourced from the United States, Italy and Spain. Nucleic acid was either cDNA or gDNA, and it came from T cells, B-cell-depleted T cells, or PBMCs.

Original data processing: Using reference gene primer amplification, nucleated cell counts were estimated. This table comes from immunoSEQ multiplex PCR, and its TCRdb copy is limited to in-frame clones, with some not included. V, J and clone size were drawn from that table, and D and trimming were deduced from the DNA. In the table there are about 74,000 clones, 80% of which are singletons. The germline V gene encodes CDR1 LNHDA and CDR2 SQIVND (reference sequence). The ends were cut back, 6 bases at V and 4 bases at J, with 13 bases in the middle. The CDR3 covers 14 residues. Sequencing was performed on peripheral blood. The V gene is TRBV19, the J gene TRBJ1-5; D perhaps matches TRBD1 (5 bases). This receptor was taken from a human donor in a cohort sampled during active COVID-19. The DNA of the CDR3 is TGTGCCAGTAGAGGGCAGGGTGGAAATCAGCCCCAGCATTTT. Translating it yields CASRGQGGNQPQHF.